The T cell receptor (beta chain) under discussion was sequenced for a study of blood T cell repertoires in COVID-19. About the study: Researchers got acute and convalescent COVID-19 samples from the United States, Italy and Spain. PBMCs, B-cell-depleted T cells, or T cells were the source of the cDNA or gDNA that made up the material.

Of note for this clone: Different DNA sequences within this sample yield the same CDR3.

Per the study methods: Estimated nucleated cell counts came from reference gene primer amplification. Sequencing used immunoSEQ multiplex PCR; TCRdb keeps in-frame clones, though not all of them. The DNA was the basis for D and trimming; V, J and clone size are from that table. Of around 230,000 clones in the sample, around 85% were seen once. There are 12 residues in the CDR3. Germline V gene lookup returns CDR1 SEHNR and CDR2 FQNEAQ (reference sequence). The ends lost 9 bases at V and 8 bases at J; junction bases unmatched: 9. The V call is TRBV7-9, the J call TRBJ1-2, with TRBD1 matching 7 bases. Source material: peripheral blood. The sequence was collected from a woman older than 75 with acute or convalescent COVID-19. CDR3 sequence: CASSRQGWGYTF. CDR3 DNA sequence: TGTGCCAGTAGTAGACAGGGTTGGGGCTACACCTTC.